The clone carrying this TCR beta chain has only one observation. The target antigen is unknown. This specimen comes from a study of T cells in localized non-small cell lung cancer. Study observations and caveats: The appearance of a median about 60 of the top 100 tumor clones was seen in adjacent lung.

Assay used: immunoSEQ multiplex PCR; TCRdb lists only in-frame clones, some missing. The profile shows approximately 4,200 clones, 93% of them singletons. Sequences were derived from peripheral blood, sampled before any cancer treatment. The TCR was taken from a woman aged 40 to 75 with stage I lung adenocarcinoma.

This chain's CDR3 is CAWTRGLAGAGEQYF. The CDR3 DNA follows: TGTGCCTGGACCCGGGGACTAGCGGGAGCTGGCGAGCAGTACTTC. This sequence joins TRBV30 and TRBJ2-7; 14 bases are a match to TRBD2. The CDR3 is made up of 15 amino acids. Losses at the gene ends were 4 bases for V and 6 bases for J; bases not matched to a gene: 8. From germline, CDR1 is GTSNPN and CDR2 SVGIG (reference sequence).